Detailed here is one T cell receptor beta chain. These data come from a study of cytomegalovirus exposure and HLA in healthy donors. PCR was performed using 60 Vbeta and 13 Jbeta primers. The table came from immunoSEQ multiplex PCR; TCRdb's copy has only in-frame clones and leaves some out. Of about 67,000 clones in the sample, about 65% were seen once. CDR1 is SGHRS and CDR2 is YFSETQ in the germline V gene. The CDR3 is made up of 14 amino acids. V was clipped by 0 bases and J by 4 bases, with 10 bases between them. Material: PBMCs. This chain uses TRBV5-1 with TRBJ1-1; TRBD1 might be the D (5 bases). The TCR sequence derives from a woman in her 30s in good health and CMV-seronegative. This chain's CDR3 is CASSLEGRGTEAFF. The CDR3 DNA reads TGCGCCAGCAGCTTGGAGGGGCGGGGCACTGAAGCTTTCTTT.